This T cell receptor beta chain was retrieved from a study of blood T cell repertoires in COVID-19. Self-reported history from a screening survey and questionnaire set each donor's cohort. Repertoires were generated with immunoSEQ multiplex PCR, while TCRdb's copy carries only in-frame clones and drops some. The table records 150,000 to 200,000 clones, roughly 87% of them present only once. CDR1 and CDR2 from the germline V gene are MDHEN and SYDVKM. V shed 5 bases and J 6 bases; nucleotides not matched to a gene: 7. The CDR3 is 14 residues long. The specimen sequenced was PBMCs or T cells enriched from blood (not recorded which). This TCR came from a woman in her forties or fifties who had recovered from COVID-19. The chain is built from TRBV28 and TRBJ1-1; 9 positions agree with TRBD1. Written as DNA, the CDR3 is TGTGCCAGCAGTCCGATCCGGGACAGGGCTGAAGCTTTCTTT. Encoded protein: CASSPIRDRAEAFF.